The entry below describes one TCR beta chain. This entry is derived from a study of T cell responses to AZD1222 COVID-19 vaccine. Study context: Analysis merged second doses at about 4 or about 12 weeks.

Assay: immunoSEQ multiplex PCR; the TCRdb copy retains only in-frame clones and omits some. The sample carries 100,000 to 150,000 clones, more than 70% recorded once. The V end was cut by 3 bases, the J end by 12 bases, with 15 bases between. This CDR3 contains 13 residues. Germline V gene data show CDR1 as SNHLY and CDR2 as FYNNEI. This chain links TRBV2 with TRBJ2-1, with D maybe TRBD1 (6 bases). The clonotype originates from an adult in good health. This specimen was peripheral blood, taken on day 0 of AZD1222 vaccination. The CDR3 bases are TGTGCCAGCAGTGACGTCGGGGACAAGGGGCAGTTCTTC. Protein product: CASSDVGDKGQFF. The variable domain in full, with the rest retrieved from reference TRBV2 and TRBJ2-1, is EPEVTQTPSHQVTQMGQEVILRCVPISNHLYFYWYRQILGQKVEFLVSFYNNEISEKSEIFDDQFSVERPDGSNFTLKIRSTKLEDSAMYFCASSDVGDKGQFFGPGTRLTVL.